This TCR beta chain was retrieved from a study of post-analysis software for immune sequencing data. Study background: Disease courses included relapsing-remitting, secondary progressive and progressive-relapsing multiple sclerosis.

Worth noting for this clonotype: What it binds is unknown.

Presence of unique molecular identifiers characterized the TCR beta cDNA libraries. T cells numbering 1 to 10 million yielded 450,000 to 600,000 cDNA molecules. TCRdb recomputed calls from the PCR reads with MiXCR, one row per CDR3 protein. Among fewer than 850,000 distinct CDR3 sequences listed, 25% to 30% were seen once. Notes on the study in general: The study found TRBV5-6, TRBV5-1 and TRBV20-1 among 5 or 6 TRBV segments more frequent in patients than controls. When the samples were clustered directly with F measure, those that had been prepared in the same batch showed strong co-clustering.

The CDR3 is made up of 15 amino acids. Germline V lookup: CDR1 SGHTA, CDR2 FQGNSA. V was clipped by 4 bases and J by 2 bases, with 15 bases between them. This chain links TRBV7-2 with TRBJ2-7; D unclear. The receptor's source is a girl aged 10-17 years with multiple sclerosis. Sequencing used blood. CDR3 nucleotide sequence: TGTGCCAGCAGCTCCCCTGGGCAGGCCCCCTACGAGCAGTACTTC. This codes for CASSSPGQAPYEQYF.